Detailed here is one T cell receptor (beta chain). Antigen specificity is unknown. A much more abundant neighbour one base away suggests this may be a read error. Sample-barcoded 5' priming and a J-beta primer mix drove a second PCR of roughly 7 to 11 cycles. TCRdb reanalysed the 5' RACE reads using MiXCR and keeps one entry per CDR3 protein. Among about 1.1 million distinct CDR3 sequences listed, 30% to 40% were seen once. The germline CDR1 and CDR2 sequences are ENHRY and SYGVKD. The CDR3 is 15 amino acids. These data originate in a study of blood T cells in healthy people across ages. Study-wide findings and caveats: There was a strong correlation between TCR beta diversity and naive T cell percentage. Naive and antigen-experienced cells could not be conclusively compared, given unsorted PBMCs.

The source of this sequence is a man aged 18-30 years in good health. The genes are TRBV10-3 and TRBJ2-3, with 8 bases that match TRBD2. The sequenced sample consisted of blood. The CDR3 loop reads CVISDGLADTDTQYF. The DNA for the CDR3 is TGTGTCATCAGTGATGGACTAGCAGACACAGATACGCAGTATTTT.